Presented here are 32 T cell receptor beta chains from one specimen sequenced in a study of metastatic and nonmetastatic thyroid tumors. No patient had received any treatment before thyroid surgery. TCRdb recomputed clones from the PCR reads via MiXCR. Found here are under 50,000 clones, about 19% of them singletons; the top ten hold approximately 15%. Material: tumor tissue. The receptors derive from a female donor with papillary thyroid cancer or a benign thyroid nodule (not recorded which). Some clones in this sample may be carry-over from other donors' samples.

This clone occurred a few times. The chain has TRBV10-1 and TRBJ2-1, with D possibly TRBD2 on 6 matching bases. This CDR3 is 13 amino acids long. Trimming left V 6 bases short and J 2 bases short, with 8 bases between. Germline CDR1 WNHNN, CDR2 SYGVQD (reference sequence). Here the CDR3 reads CASSRGTYNEQFF. The CDR3 DNA is TGCGCCAGCAGCCGGGGGACCTACAATGAGCAGTTCTTC.

This clone was observed at least ten times. The chain is built from TRBV14 and TRBJ1-1; possible D gene TRBD1, 5 bases. Germline V gene lookup returns CDR1 SGHDN and CDR2 FVKESK. V lost 3 bases to trimming and J lost 9 bases, with 14 bases between them. The CDR3 runs to 13 residues. CDR3 bases: TGTGCCAGCAGCCAGATGAGGGACCTTAAAGCTTTCTTT. Protein product: CASSQMRDLKAFF.

The chain couples TRBV28 to TRBJ2-4; 10 bases line up with TRBD2. Germline V gene sequence: CDR1 MDHEN, CDR2 SYDVKM. V shed 7 bases and J 6 bases; nucleotides not matched to a gene: 21. The CDR3 is made up of 19 amino acids. The CDR3 nucleotides read TGTGCCAGCATTCAGACTAGCGGGCCAGGTGGGGGGTGGTTAAACATTCAGTACTTC. Encoded protein: CASIQTSGPGGGWLNIQYF.

A remark on this clone: Compared with germline, one end of the junction differs, possibly owing to a read error. The CDR3, as DNA: TGTGCCAGAACGCGGGCCAACGACCTCTATGGCTACATCTTC. It codes for CARTRANDLYGYIF. J is TRBJ1-2 and V is TRBV6-1, with unresolved D. Germline CDR1 reads MNHNS; CDR2 reads SASEGT. CDR3 length: 14 residues.

On this clone itself: Other DNA sequences of this sample code for an identical CDR3. V is TRBV10-2 and J is TRBJ2-5; 7 nucleotides match TRBD1. This CDR3 region has 13 residues. J was trimmed by 3 bases and V by 6 bases; bases with no gene match: 4. Germline V gene data show CDR1 as WSHSY and CDR2 as SAAADI. CDR3 DNA: TGCGCCAGCAGCCCAGGGGGAAAAGAGACCCAGTACTTC. As protein: CASSPGGKETQYF.

On this clone itself: This may be a read error: a much more frequent sequence differs by one nucleotide. The J gene is TRBJ2-3, the V gene TRBV10-3, with 7 bases lining up with TRBD2. Per germline, CDR1 ENHRY and CDR2 SYGVKD. This CDR3 contains 14 residues. CDR3 DNA: TGTGCCATCGGGAGGGAATTCTCCACATATACGCAGTATTTT. Translated, it gives CAIGREFSTYTQYF.

This clone was detected many times. The rearrangement joins TRBV28 to TRBJ1-1; TRBD1 might be the D (5 bases). Trimming removed 3 bases at V and 5 bases at J, with 19 bases between. There are 16 residues in the CDR3. CDR1 is MDHEN and CDR2 is SYDVKM in the germline V gene. The CDR3: CASSLWGKSGRTEAFF. The CDR3 bases are TGTGCCAGCAGTTTGTGGGGGAAGTCAGGGAGGACTGAAGCTTTCTTT.

By sample share, this clone is medium-sized. The CDR3 protein is CATGEENEQFF. The CDR3 bases are TGTGCCACCGGGGAGGAGAATGAGCAGTTCTTC. The rearrangement joins TRBV24-1 to TRBJ2-1; tentative D call: TRBD2 (6 bases). V was trimmed by 9 bases and J by 7 bases, leaving 9 bases between them. CDR3 size: 11 residues. CDR1 and CDR2 (germline): KGHDR, SFDVKD.

The V and J genes are TRBV5-1 and TRBJ1-2; D remains ambiguous. V lost 1 base to trimming and J lost 6 bases, with 10 bases between them. Looked up from germline, CDR1 is SGHRS and CDR2 is YFSETQ. The CDR3 length is 13 residues. The CDR3 DNA reads TGCGCCAGCAGCTTGTCATGGTCGGATGGCTACACCTTC. It translates to CASSLSWSDGYTF. The whole variable domain, remainder taken from reference TRBV5-1 and TRBJ1-2, is KAGVTQTPRYLIKTRGQQVTLSCSPISGHRSVSWYQQTPGQGLQFLFEYFSETQRNKGNFPGRFSGRQFSNSRSEMNVSTLELGDSALYLCASSLSWSDGYTFGSGTRLTVV.

This clone was picked up many times. The chain uses TRBV24-1 and TRBJ2-3; weak D call: TRBD1 (6 bases). The germline CDR1 and CDR2 sequences are KGHDR and SFDVKD. This CDR3 has 12 residues. V gave up 8 bases and J gave up 6 bases, with 11 bases separating them. In DNA, the CDR3 is TGTGCCACCACAGGGGCATCGGATACGCAGTATTTT. Amino acids: CATTGASDTQYF.

The CDR3 DNA reads as TGTGCCTGGAGTGTAAGTGACACTGAAGCTTTCTTT. It yields the protein CAWSVSDTEAFF. The chain couples TRBV30 to TRBJ1-1; no clear D. The CDR3 totals 12 residues. From germline, CDR1 is GTSNPN and CDR2 SVGIG (reference sequence). V lost 0 bases, J lost 3 bases, and 5 bases lay in between.

Of note for this clone: A read error is possible here, since a much larger clone lies one base away. J is TRBJ1-1 and V is TRBV7-9, with D unclear. CDR1 is SEHNR and CDR2 is FQNEAQ in the germline V gene (reference sequence). This CDR3 comprises 13 residues. The CDR3 nucleotides read TGTGCCAGCAAAGACACCTCAAACACTGAATCTTTCTTT. The encoded protein is CASKDTSNTESFF.

This clone has a count of ten or more. The rearrangement links TRBV19 to TRBJ1-2; 7 nucleotides match TRBD1. CDR3 length: 13 residues. V shed 3 bases, J shed 3 bases, and the junction held 1 base outside the gene matches. CDR1 LNHDA and CDR2 SQIVND come from the germline V gene (reference sequence). This CDR3 reads CASSIDRDYGYTF. In DNA form, the CDR3 reads TGTGCCAGTAGTATCGACAGGGACTATGGCTACACCTTC.

Only one count was recorded for this clone. A junction boundary mismatches the germline segment, possibly from a read error. This chain joins TRBV19 and TRBJ1-3, with no clear D. Germline loops: CDR1 LNHDA, CDR2 SQIVND (reference sequence). This CDR3 spans 17 amino acids. CDR3 sequence: CASGIVRTADSGFTIYF. The CDR3 coding sequence is TGTGCCAGTGGTATAGTAAGGACCGCCGACTCTGGTTTCACCATATATTTT.

This clone was seen a handful of times. A much larger clone lies a single base off, so this may be a read error. V is TRBV2 and J is TRBJ1-1; D not resolved. The CDR3 sequence is 11 residues long. V was trimmed by 3 bases and J by 10 bases, leaving 9 bases between them. The germline CDR1 and CDR2 sequences are SNHLY and FYNNEI. CDR3 loop: CASSDDWIAFF. DNA for the CDR3: TGTGCCAGCAGTGACGACTGGATAGCTTTCTTT.

This clone was detected many times. V is TRBV15 and J is TRBJ2-1; the D is unclear. V was cut by 5 bases and J by 10 bases, with 12 bases left in between. Looked up from germline, CDR1 is LNHNV and CDR2 is YYDKDF (reference sequence). The length of the CDR3 is 12 residues. CDR3 nucleotides: TGTGCCACCAGCGGATTAGCTGAGGAGCAGTTCTTC. Amino acids: CATSGLAEEQFF.

CDR3 sequence: CSASGWGDGYTF. In nucleotides, the CDR3 is TGCAGTGCTAGCGGGTGGGGGGACGGCTACACCTTC. The V and J genes are TRBV20-1 and TRBJ1-2; possible D gene TRBD1, 5 bases. Trimming removed 3 bases at V and 8 bases at J, with 13 bases between. CDR3 length: 12 residues. In germline, CDR1 is DFQATT, CDR2 SNEGSKA (reference sequence).

This clone appeared a few times. The V and J genes are TRBV6-4 and TRBJ2-3, with 11 bases identical to TRBD1. The V segment lost 4 bases and the J segment 0 bases; nucleotides outside the gene matches: 0. Germline V CDR1 and CDR2: MRHNA, SNTAGT. CDR3 length: 15 residues. CDR3 region: CASSGTGGSTDTQYF. As DNA, the CDR3 is TGTGCCAGCAGTGGGACAGGGGGCAGCACAGATACGCAGTATTTT.

This clone was detected ten times or more. The rearrangement joins TRBV5-6 to TRBJ1-2, with D unclear. This CDR3 is built from 14 residues. CDR1 SGHDT and CDR2 YYEEEE come from the germline V gene. V lost 5 bases to trimming and J lost 11 bases, with 22 bases between them. CDR3 nucleotides: TGTGCCAGCAGACCCCCAAGGAGCCCCGGATTTTACACCTTC. It yields the protein CASRPPRSPGFYTF.

This clone was picked up many times. The chain couples TRBV5-6 to TRBJ2-5; 11 nucleotides match TRBD2. Germline CDR1 is SGHDT and CDR2 is YYEEEE. The CDR3 is 17 amino acids. The V and J ends lost 0 bases and 5 bases, in that order; junction bases with no gene match: 9. The CDR3 bases are TGTGCCAGCAGCTTGGGAGCTAGCGGGAGGTTCGGTGAGACCCAGTACTTC. Amino acids: CASSLGASGRFGETQYF.

The chain joins TRBV11-1 to TRBJ2-1, with D hard to call. V was clipped by 1 base and J by 13 bases, with 20 bases between them. Looked up from germline, CDR1 is SGHAT and CDR2 is FQDESV (reference sequence). The length of the CDR3 is 15 residues. CDR3 sequence (DNA): TGTGCCAGCAGCTTAGGGGCGTCCTCCTACAATTATCAGTTCTTC. Its translation is CASSLGASSYNYQFF.

In this sample, this clone turned up many times. The rearrangement joins TRBV6-1 to TRBJ2-7, with 11 bases identical to TRBD2. This CDR3 comprises 15 residues. Per the germline V gene, CDR1 is MNHNS and CDR2 is SASEGT. V lost 5 bases to trimming and J lost 2 bases; unmatched junction nucleotides: 5. The CDR3 loop is CASSRETSGAYEQYF. CDR3 coding DNA: TGTGCCAGCAGTAGGGAGACTAGCGGGGCCTACGAGCAGTACTTC.

This clone was picked up many times. The gene calls are TRBV9 and TRBJ1-4; 8 bases agree with TRBD1. The trim removed 3 bases at V and 11 bases at J, leaving 12 bases unmatched. The germline gives CDR1 SGDLS, CDR2 YYNGEE. This CDR3 is 15 amino acids long. The CDR3 DNA reads TGTGCCAGCAGCGCGACACAGGGGGGCCAGGGGAAACTGTTTTTT. It translates to CASSATQGGQGKLFF.

This clone was seen many times. The V call is TRBV19, the J call TRBJ1-4; possible D gene TRBD1, 6 bases. This CDR3 is 12 amino acids long. The V end lost 6 bases, the J end lost 8 bases, and 10 bases lay between the germline ends. Germline CDR1 reads LNHDA; CDR2 reads SQIVND (reference sequence). CDR3 protein: CASRYREEKLFF. CDR3 in DNA: TGTGCCAGTAGGTACAGGGAGGAAAAACTGTTTTTT.

This clone has a count of ten or more. V gene TRBV2 combines with J gene TRBJ1-2; 11 bases are shared with TRBD1. CDR1 is SNHLY and CDR2 is FYNNEI in the germline V gene. The CDR3 is 17 residues long. Losses at the gene ends were 9 bases for V and 3 bases for J; bases not matched to a gene: 15. The CDR3: CASIGPGQGVYHYGYTF. CDR3 bases: TGTGCCAGTATCGGGCCGGGACAGGGGGTTTATCACTATGGCTACACCTTC.

The sample holds many counts of this clone. Within the sample, other DNA sequences also encode this same CDR3. This chain joins TRBV2 and TRBJ1-2; unclear D gene. Germline V gene sequence: CDR1 SNHLY, CDR2 FYNNEI. V was cut by 7 bases and J by 5 bases, with 17 bases left in between. This CDR3 has 14 amino acids. CDR3 protein: CASKREQILYGYTF. CDR3 nucleotides: TGTGCCAGCAAGAGGGAACAGATCCTTTATGGCTACACCTTC.

This clone has a count of ten or more. The rearrangement uses TRBV20-1 and TRBJ2-7, with 8 bases fitting TRBD2. The CDR3 has 15 residues. The V gene end was trimmed by 1 base and the J gene end by 2 bases; junction bases not matched to a gene: 7. The V gene's germline CDR1 is DFQATT and CDR2 SNEGSKA (reference sequence). This CDR3 reads CSARGAAGGTYEQYF. The CDR3 DNA reads as TGCAGTGCTAGAGGCGCGGCGGGAGGAACCTACGAGCAGTACTTC.

Many counts were recorded for this clone. This sequence joins TRBV12-3 or TRBV12-4 and TRBJ2-2; D is perhaps TRBD1 (5 bases). V lost 5 bases to trimming and J lost 3 bases, with 10 bases between them. CDR3 length: 14 amino acids. The CDR3 DNA reads TGTGCCAGCAGTACAGCAGGGTACACCGGGGAGCTGTTTTTT. Translated: CASSTAGYTGELFF.

This clone was counted at least ten times. A read error may account for a junction end that differs from germline. The DNA of the CDR3 is TGTACCAGCAGCTTAGCGAGAAGGGATTCACCCCTCCACTTT. This sequence encodes CTSSLARRDSPLHF. The V call is TRBV7-8, the J call TRBJ1-6; D not certain. CDR1 is SGHVS, CDR2 FQNEAQ, per germline. The CDR3 sequence is 14 residues long.

In this sample, this clone turned up a few times. This sequence may be a read error, since a much larger clone differs from it by one base. Different DNA sequences within this sample yield the same CDR3. The J gene is TRBJ1-1, the V gene TRBV20-1; D is unresolved. With 0 bases removed from V and 11 bases from J, the gap between germline ends came to 16 bases. Germline CDR1 reads DFQATT; CDR2 reads SNEGSKA (reference sequence). The CDR3 contains 13 residues. The CDR3 protein is CSARDSGINRAFF. The DNA for the CDR3 is TGCAGTGCTAGAGATTCAGGTATCAACCGGGCTTTCTTT.

The gene calls are TRBV20-1 and TRBJ1-5, with D perhaps matching TRBD1 (5 bases). The V gene lost 5 bases and the J gene lost 6 bases, with 17 bases spanning the gap. This CDR3 has 14 amino acids. The germline gives CDR1 DFQATT, CDR2 SNEGSKA (reference sequence). CDR3 coding DNA: TGCAGTGCTTGCGCGGGGACGTCATGTCAGCCCCAGCATTTT. Its protein is CSACAGTSCQPQHF.

This clone was picked up a small number of times. The chain couples TRBV27 to TRBJ2-1, with TRBD2 as a possible D gene (5 bases). The V end was cut by 10 bases, the J end by 7 bases, with 17 bases between. CDR3 length equals 13 residues. The germline CDR1 and CDR2 sequences are MNHEY and SMNVEV (reference sequence). CDR3 nucleotide sequence: TGTGCCACCTCGAGGGCGGATTTTAATGAGCAGTTCTTC. Translating gives CATSRADFNEQFF.